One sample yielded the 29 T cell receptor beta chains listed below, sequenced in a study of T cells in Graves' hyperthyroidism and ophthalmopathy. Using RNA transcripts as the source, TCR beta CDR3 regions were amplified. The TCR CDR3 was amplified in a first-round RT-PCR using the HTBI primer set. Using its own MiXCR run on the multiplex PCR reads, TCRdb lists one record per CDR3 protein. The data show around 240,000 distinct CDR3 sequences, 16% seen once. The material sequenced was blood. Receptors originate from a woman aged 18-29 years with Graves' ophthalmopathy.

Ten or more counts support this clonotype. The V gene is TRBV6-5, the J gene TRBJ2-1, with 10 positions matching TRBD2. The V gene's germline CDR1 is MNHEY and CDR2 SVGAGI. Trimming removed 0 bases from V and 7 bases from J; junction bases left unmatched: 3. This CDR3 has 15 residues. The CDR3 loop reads CASSYSGTSDNEQFF. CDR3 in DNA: TGTGCCAGCAGTTACTCCGGGACTAGCGATAATGAGCAGTTCTTC.

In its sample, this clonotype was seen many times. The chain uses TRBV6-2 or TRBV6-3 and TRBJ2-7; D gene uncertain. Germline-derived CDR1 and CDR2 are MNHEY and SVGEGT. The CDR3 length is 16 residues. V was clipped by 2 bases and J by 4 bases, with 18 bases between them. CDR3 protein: CASSYPDARVFYEQYF. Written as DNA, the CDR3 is TGTGCCAGCAGTTACCCTGACGCTAGGGTTTTTTACGAGCAGTACTTC.

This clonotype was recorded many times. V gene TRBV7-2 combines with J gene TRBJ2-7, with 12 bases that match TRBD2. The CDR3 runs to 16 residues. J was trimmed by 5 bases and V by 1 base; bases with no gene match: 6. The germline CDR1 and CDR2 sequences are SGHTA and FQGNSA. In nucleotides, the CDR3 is TGTGCCAGCAGCTTAGTTTTAAGGACTAGCGGGAACGAGCAGTACTTC. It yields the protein CASSLVLRTSGNEQYF.

The CDR3 protein is CASSFSRGPYEQYF. The CDR3 bases are TGTGCCAGCAGTTTTAGTAGGGGGCCCTACGAGCAGTACTTC. The chain combines TRBV27 with TRBJ2-7; 7 nucleotides align to TRBD1. CDR3 length: 14 residues. V dropped 3 bases and J dropped 2; count of bases not matched to a gene: 4. Germline-derived CDR1 and CDR2 are MNHEY and SMNVEV (reference sequence).

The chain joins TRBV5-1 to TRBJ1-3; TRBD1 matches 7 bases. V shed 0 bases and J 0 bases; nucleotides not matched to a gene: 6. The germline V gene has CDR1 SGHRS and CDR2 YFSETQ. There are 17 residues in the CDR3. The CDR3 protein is CASSLAGNRGSGNTIYF. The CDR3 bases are TGCGCCAGCAGCTTGGCGGGTAACAGGGGCTCTGGAAACACCATATATTTT.

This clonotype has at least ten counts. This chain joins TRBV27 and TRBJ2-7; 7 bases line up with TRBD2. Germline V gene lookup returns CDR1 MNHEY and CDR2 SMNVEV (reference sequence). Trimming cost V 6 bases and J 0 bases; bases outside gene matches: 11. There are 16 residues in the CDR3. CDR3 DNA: TGTGCCAGCAGCCCCATTTGGGGGGGAACCTCCTACGAGCAGTACTTC. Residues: CASSPIWGGTSYEQYF.

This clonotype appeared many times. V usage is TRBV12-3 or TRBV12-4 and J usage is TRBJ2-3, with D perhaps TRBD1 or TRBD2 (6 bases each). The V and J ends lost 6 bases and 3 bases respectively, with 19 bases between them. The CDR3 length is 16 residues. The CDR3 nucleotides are TGTGCCAGCAGATCTACTTGGGGGGCTCGGACAGATACGCAGTATTTT. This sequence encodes CASRSTWGARTDTQYF.

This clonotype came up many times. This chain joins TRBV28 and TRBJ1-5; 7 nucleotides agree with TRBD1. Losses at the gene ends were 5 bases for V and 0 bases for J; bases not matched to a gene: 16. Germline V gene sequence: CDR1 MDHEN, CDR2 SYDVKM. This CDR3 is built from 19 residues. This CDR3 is CASSRFQGDRSSSNQPQHF. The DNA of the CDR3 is TGTGCCAGCAGTCGGTTTCAGGGGGACAGAAGTTCTAGCAATCAGCCCCAGCATTTT.

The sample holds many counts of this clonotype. The CDR3 DNA follows: TGTGCCAGCAGCCAACTAGCGGGGGTGAACACCGGGGAGCTGTTTTTT. As protein: CASSQLAGVNTGELFF. This chain uses TRBV14 with TRBJ2-2, with TRBD2 identical over 10 bases. The CDR3 consists of 16 residues. The V segment lost 2 bases and the J segment 1 base; nucleotides outside the gene matches: 1. Germline V gene sequence: CDR1 SGHDN, CDR2 FVKESK.

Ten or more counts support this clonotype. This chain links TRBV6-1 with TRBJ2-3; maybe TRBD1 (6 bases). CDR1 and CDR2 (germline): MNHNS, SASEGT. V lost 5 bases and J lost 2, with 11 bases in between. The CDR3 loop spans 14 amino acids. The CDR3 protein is CASSSGGFTDTQYF. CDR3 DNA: TGTGCCAGCAGTTCTGGGGGCTTCACAGATACGCAGTATTTT.

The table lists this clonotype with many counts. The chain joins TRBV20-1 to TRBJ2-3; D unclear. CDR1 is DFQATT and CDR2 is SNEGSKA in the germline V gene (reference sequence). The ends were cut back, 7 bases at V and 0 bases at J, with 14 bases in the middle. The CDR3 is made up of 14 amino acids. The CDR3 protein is CSVILTLSTDTQYF. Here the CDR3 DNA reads TGCAGTGTTATTTTGACACTGAGCACAGATACGCAGTATTTT.

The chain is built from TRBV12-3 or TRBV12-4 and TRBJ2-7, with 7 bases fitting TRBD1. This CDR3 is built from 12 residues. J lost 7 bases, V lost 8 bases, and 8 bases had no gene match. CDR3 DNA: TGTGCCAGCGGAAGGGGGCCAGGAGAGCAGTACTTC. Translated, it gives CASGRGPGEQYF.

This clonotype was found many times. The CDR3, as DNA: TGTGCCAGCACCATTTACCGGGACAGGGCTCCCTACGAGCAGTACTTC. Residues: CASTIYRDRAPYEQYF. The gene calls are TRBV12-3 or TRBV12-4 and TRBJ2-7; TRBD1 matches 9 bases. This CDR3 spans 16 amino acids. The V gene end was trimmed by 7 bases and the J gene end by 2 bases; junction bases not matched to a gene: 12.

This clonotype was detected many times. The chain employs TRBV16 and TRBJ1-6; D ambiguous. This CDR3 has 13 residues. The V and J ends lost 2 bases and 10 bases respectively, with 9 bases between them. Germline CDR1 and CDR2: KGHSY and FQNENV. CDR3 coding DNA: TGTGCCAGCAGCCAAGGGTCTGTCTCACCCCTCCACTTT. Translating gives CASSQGSVSPLHF.

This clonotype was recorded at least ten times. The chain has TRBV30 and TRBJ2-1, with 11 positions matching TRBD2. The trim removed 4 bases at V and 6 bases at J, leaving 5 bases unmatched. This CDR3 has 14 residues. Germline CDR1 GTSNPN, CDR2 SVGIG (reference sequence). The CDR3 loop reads CAWILAGVSNEQFF. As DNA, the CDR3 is TGTGCCTGGATACTAGCGGGAGTAAGCAATGAGCAGTTCTTC.

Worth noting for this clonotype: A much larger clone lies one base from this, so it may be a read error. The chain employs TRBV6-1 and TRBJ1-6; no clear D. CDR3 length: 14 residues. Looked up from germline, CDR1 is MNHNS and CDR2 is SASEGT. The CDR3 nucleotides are TGTCCCAGCAGTGAATCTATGGGGAATTCACCCCTCCACTTT. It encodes CPSSESMGNSPLHF.

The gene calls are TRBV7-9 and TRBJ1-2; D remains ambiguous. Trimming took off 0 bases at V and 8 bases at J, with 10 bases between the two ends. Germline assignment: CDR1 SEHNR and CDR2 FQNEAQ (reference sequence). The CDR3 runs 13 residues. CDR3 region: CASSLALGKGYTF. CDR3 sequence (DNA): TGTGCCAGCAGCTTAGCATTAGGGAAGGGCTACACCTTC.

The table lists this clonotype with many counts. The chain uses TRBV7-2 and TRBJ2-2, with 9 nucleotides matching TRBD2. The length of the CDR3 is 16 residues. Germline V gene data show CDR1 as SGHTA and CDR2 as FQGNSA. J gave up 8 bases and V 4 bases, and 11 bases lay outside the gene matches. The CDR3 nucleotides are TGTGCCAGCAGCTGGCTTGGCGGGAGGGCCGCGGGGGAGCTGTTTTTT. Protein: CASSWLGGRAAGELFF. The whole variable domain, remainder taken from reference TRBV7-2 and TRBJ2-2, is GAGVSQSPSNKVTEKGKDVELRCDPISGHTALYWYRQSLGQGLEFLIYFQGNSAPDKSGLPSDRFSAERTGGSVSTLTIQRTQQEDSAVYLCASSWLGGRAAGELFFGEGSRLTVL.

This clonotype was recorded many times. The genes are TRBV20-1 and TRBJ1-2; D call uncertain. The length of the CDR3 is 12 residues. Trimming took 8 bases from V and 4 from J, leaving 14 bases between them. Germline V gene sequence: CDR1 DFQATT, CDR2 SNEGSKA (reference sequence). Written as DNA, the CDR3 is TGCAGTCCCCAAACCGCCGGCTATGGCTACACCTTC. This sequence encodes CSPQTAGYGYTF.

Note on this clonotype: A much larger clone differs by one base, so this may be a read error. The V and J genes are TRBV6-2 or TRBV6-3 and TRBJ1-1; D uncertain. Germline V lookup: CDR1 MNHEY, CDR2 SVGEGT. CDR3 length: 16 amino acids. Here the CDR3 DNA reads TGTGCCAGCCCCTCCTCCGGCGGTCCCGTCGTGACTGAAGCTTCCTTT. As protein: CASPSSGGPVVTEASF.

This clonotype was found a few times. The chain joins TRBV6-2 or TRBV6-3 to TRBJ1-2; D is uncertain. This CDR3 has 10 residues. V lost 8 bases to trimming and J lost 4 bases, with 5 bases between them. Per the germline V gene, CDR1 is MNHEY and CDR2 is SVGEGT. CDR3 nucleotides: TGTGCCAGCCCGACCTATGGCTACACCTTC. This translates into CASPTYGYTF.

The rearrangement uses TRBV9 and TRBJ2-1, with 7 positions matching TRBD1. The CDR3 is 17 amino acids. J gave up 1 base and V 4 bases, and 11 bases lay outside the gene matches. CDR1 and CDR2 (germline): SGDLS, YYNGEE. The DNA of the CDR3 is TGTGCCAGCAGCCAGGGGGTGGGAAGTGGGTCCTACAATGAGCAGTTCTTC. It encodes CASSQGVGSGSYNEQFF.

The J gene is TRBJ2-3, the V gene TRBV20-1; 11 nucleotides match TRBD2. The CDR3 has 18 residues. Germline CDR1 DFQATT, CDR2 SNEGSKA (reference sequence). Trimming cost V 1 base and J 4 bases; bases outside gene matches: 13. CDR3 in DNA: TGCAGTGCTAGAGCGACTAGCGGGGAATCACTTGGAGCAGATACGCAGTATTTT. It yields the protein CSARATSGESLGADTQYF.

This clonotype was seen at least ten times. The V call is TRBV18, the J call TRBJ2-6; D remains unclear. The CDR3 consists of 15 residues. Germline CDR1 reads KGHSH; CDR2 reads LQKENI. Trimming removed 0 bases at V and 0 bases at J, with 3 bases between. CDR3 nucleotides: TGTGCCAGCTCACCACCAAACTCTGGGGCCAACGTCCTGACTTTC. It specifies CASSPPNSGANVLTF.

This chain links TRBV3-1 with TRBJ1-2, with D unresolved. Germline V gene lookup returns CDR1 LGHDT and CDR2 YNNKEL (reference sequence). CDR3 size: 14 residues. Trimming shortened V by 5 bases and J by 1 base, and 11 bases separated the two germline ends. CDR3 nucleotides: TGTGCCAGCAGCTCGGACGGATTTAACTATGGCTACACCTTC. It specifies CASSSDGFNYGYTF.

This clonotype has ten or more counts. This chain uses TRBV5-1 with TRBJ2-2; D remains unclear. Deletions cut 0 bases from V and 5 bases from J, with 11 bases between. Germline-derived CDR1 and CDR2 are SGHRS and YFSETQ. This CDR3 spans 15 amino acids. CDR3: CASSLAGSGTGELFF. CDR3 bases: TGCGCCAGCAGCTTGGCCGGAAGTGGGACCGGGGAGCTGTTTTTT.

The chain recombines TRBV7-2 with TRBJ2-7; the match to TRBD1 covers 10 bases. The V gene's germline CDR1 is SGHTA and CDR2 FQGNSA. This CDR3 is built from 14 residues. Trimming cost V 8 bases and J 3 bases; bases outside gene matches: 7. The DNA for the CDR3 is TGTGCCAGCTGCGCCTGGACAGGGGGCTACGAGCAGTACTTC. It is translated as CASCAWTGGYEQYF. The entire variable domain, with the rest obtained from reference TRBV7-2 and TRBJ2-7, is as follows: GAGVSQSPSNKVTEKGKDVELRCDPISGHTALYWYRQSLGQGLEFLIYFQGNSAPDKSGLPSDRFSAERTGGSVSTLTIQRTQQEDSAVYLCASCAWTGGYEQYFGPGTRLTVT.

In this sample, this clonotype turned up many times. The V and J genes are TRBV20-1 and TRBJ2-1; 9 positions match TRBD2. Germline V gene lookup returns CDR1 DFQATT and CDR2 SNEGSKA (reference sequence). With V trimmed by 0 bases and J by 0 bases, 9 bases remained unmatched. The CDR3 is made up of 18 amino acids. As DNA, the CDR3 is TGCAGTGCTAGAGATCGACTAGCGGCTACTGCCTCCTACAATGAGCAGTTCTTC. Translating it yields CSARDRLAATASYNEQFF.

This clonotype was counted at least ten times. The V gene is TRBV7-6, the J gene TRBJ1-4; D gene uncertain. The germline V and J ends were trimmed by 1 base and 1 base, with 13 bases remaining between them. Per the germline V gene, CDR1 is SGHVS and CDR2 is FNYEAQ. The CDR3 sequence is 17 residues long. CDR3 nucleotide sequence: TGTGCCAGCAGCTTAGTAATGCCTTACCAAACTAATGAAAAACTGTTTTTT. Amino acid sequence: CASSLVMPYQTNEKLFF.